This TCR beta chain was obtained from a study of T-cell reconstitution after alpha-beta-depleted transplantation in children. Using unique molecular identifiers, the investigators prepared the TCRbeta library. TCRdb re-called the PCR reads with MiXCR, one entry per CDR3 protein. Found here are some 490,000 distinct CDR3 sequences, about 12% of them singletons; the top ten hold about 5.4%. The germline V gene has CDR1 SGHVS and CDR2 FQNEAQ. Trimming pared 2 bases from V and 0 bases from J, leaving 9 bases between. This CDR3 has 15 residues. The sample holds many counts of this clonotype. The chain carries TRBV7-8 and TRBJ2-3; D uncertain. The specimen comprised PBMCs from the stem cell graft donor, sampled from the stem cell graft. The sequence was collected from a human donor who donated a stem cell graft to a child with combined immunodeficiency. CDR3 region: CASSLTITSTDTQYF. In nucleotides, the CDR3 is TGTGCCAGCAGCTTAACTATAACTAGCACAGATACGCAGTATTTT. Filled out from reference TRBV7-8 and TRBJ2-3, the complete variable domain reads GAGVSQSPRYKVAKRGQDVALRCDPISGHVSLFWYQQALGQGPEFLTYFQNEAQLDKSGLPSDRFFAERPEGSVSTLKIQRTQQEDSAVYLCASSLTITSTDTQYFGPGTRLTVL.